This TCR beta chain was identified in a study of T cells in Graves' hyperthyroidism and ophthalmopathy. Every diagnosis used clinical symptoms, serum thyroxine and TRAb, thyroid ultrasound and orbital computed tomography. The TCR beta CDR3 regions underwent amplification using RNA transcripts as the source. An initial round of RT-PCR targeting the TCR CDR3 relied on the HTBI primer set. One entry per CDR3 protein results from TCRdb running MiXCR on the multiplex PCR reads. The repertoire holds under 350,000 distinct CDR3 sequences, with around a sixth as singletons. Germline CDR1 and CDR2: LNHNV and YYDKDF (reference sequence). V was clipped by 1 base and J by 0 bases, with 2 bases between them. The CDR3 is 13 amino acids.

The clonotype comes from a woman aged 50 to 60 with Graves' hyperthyroidism. This rearrangement joins TRBV15 to TRBJ2-3; no clear D gene. Sequencing input: blood. In DNA, the CDR3 is TGTGCCACCAGCAGAGTTAGCACAGATACGCAGTATTTT. Translated: CATSRVSTDTQYF.